A single sample is the source of the 3 T cell receptor beta chains below, sequenced in a study of Graves' ophthalmopathy and Graves' hyperthyroidism. Investigators amplified TCR beta CDR3 regions from RNA transcripts. Investigators did first-round RT-PCR with HTBI primers, then second-round multiplex PCR. One entry per CDR3 protein, called by TCRdb with MiXCR from the multiplex PCR reads. Among 200,000 to 250,000 distinct CDR3 sequences listed, approximately 42% were seen once. Sequencing was done on a sample of peripheral blood. These receptors were obtained from an adult man with Graves' ophthalmopathy.

This clonotype was counted between two and nine times. The V call is TRBV19, the J call TRBJ1-5, with no clear D. V gave up 5 bases and J gave up 1 base, with 6 bases separating them. The germline V gene has CDR1 LNHDA and CDR2 SQIVND (reference sequence). This CDR3 spans 13 amino acids. CDR3 sequence (DNA): TGTGCCAGTAGTTGGCAAAGCAATCAGCCCCAGCATTTT. Its translation is CASSWQSNQPQHF. Full variable domain (rest looked up from reference TRBV19 and TRBJ1-5): DGGITQSPKYLFRKEGQNVTLSCEQNLNHDAMYWYRQDPGQGLRLIYYSQIVNDFQKGDIAEGYSVSREKKESFPLTVTSAQKNPTAFYLCASSWQSNQPQHFGDGTRLSIL.

The chain joins TRBV27 to TRBJ1-1; 9 nucleotides match TRBD1. The CDR3 is 14 amino acids. Germline V gene lookup returns CDR1 MNHEY and CDR2 SMNVEV (reference sequence). V gave up 5 bases and J gave up 5 bases; unmatched junction bases: 6. The CDR3 DNA follows: TGTGCCAGCAGTCTGGACAGGGGCTATACTGAAGCTTTCTTT. Translating gives CASSLDRGYTEAFF.

V gene TRBV12-3 or TRBV12-4 combines with J gene TRBJ1-6; D uncertain. The CDR3 is 15 residues long. Deletions cut 7 bases from V and 6 bases from J, with 16 bases between. The CDR3 is CASTSLREGNSPLHF. CDR3 bases: TGTGCCAGCACCTCTCTCCGGGAGGGTAATTCACCCCTCCACTTT.